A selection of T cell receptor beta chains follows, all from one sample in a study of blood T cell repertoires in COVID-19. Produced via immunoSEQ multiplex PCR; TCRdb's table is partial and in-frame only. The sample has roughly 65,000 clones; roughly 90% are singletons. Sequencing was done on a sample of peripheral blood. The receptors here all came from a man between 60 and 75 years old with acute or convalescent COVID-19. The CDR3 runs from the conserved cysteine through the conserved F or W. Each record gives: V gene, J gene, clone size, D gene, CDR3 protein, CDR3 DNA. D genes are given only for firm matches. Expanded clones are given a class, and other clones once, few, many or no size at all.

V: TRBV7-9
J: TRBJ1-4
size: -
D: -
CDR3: CASSPSGQEKLFF
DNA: TGTGCCAGCAGCCCGAGCGGGCAAGAAAAACTGTTTTTT

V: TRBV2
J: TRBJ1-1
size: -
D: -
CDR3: CASSAGDTEAFF
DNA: TGTGCCAGCAGCGCAGGGGACACTGAAGCTTTCTTT

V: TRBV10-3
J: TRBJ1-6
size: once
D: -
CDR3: CAISESRVNSPLHF
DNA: TGTGCCATCAGTGAGAGCAGGGTCAATTCACCCCTCCACTTT

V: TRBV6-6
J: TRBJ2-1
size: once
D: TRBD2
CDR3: CASSYGTSGGADEQFF
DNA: TGTGCCAGCAGTTACGGGACTAGCGGGGGGGCGGATGAGCAGTTCTTC

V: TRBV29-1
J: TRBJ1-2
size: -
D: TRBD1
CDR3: CSVVGTGLLDYGYTF
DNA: TGCAGCGTTGTGGGGACAGGGTTGTTAGACTATGGCTACACCTTC

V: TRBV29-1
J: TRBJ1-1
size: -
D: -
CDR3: CSAHASHTEAFF
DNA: TGCAGCGCCCACGCGTCCCACACTGAAGCTTTCTTT

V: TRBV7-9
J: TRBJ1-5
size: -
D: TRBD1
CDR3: CASDTGDQPQHF
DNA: TGTGCCAGCGATACAGGGGATCAGCCCCAGCATTTT

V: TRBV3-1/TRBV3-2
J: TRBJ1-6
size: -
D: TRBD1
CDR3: CASNHRGDNSPLHF
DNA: TGTGCCAGCAACCACAGGGGAGATAATTCACCCCTCCACTTT

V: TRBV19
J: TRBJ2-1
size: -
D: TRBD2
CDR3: CASSVSGGTYNKQFF
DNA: TGTGCCAGTAGTGTTAGCGGGGGTACCTACAATAAGCAGTTCTTC

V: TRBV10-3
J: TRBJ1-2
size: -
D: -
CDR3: CAISERQGSGYTF
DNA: TGTGCCATCAGTGAGAGGCAGGGCTCCGGCTACACCTTC

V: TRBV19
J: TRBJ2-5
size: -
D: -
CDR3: CASSIRTAGETQYF
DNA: TGTGCCAGTAGTATAAGGACAGCTGGGGAGACCCAGTACTTC

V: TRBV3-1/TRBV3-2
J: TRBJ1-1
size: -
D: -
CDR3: CASSPLGGTEAFF
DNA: TGTGCCAGCAGCCCCCTGGGAGGTACTGAAGCTTTCTTT

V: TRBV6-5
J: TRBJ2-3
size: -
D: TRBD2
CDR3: CASSYGASGDTDTQYF
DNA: TGTGCCAGCAGTTACGGGGCTAGCGGGGACACAGATACGCAGTATTTT

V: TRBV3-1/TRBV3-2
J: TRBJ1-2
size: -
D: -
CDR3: CASSQLDSRGYTF
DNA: TGTGCCAGCAGCCAACTGGACAGTCGTGGCTACACCTTC

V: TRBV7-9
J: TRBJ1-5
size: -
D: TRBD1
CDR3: CASSTGQTNQPQHF
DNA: TGTGCCAGCAGCACGGGACAGACAAATCAGCCCCAGCATTTT

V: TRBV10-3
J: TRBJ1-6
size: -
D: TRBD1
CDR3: CAVHRDRDSPLHF
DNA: TGTGCCGTACACCGGGACAGGGATTCACCCCTCCACTTT

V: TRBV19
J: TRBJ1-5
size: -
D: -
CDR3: CASSIVEGPNQPQHF
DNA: TGTGCCAGTAGTATAGTAGAGGGCCCGAATCAGCCCCAGCATTTT

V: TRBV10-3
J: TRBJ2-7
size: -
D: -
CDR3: CAISEPRLNYEQYF
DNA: TGTGCCATCAGTGAACCGAGGTTGAACTACGAGCAGTACTTC

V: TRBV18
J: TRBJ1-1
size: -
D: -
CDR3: CASSPDQGNTEAFF
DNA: TGTGCCAGCTCACCGGACCAGGGGAACACTGAAGCTTTCTTT

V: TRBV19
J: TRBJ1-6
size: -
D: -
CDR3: CASSIGPTVPNSPLHF
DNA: TGTGCCAGTAGTATTGGTCCCACAGTCCCCAATTCACCCCTCCACTTT

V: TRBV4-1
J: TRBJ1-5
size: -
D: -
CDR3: CASSQVLGGVSHF
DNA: TGCGCCAGCAGCCAAGTTCTCGGGGGTGTCTCGCATTTT

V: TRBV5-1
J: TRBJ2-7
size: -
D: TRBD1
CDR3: CASSLRQGYEQYF
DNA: TGCGCCAGCAGCTTGCGACAGGGTTACGAGCAGTACTTC

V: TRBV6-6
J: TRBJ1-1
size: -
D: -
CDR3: CASSYSGQTPEAFF
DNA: TGTGCCAGCAGTTACTCGGGGCAGACTCCCGAAGCTTTCTTT

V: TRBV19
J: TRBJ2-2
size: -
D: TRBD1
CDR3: CASGQGITGELFF
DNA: TGTGCCAGTGGACAGGGGATCACCGGGGAGCTGTTTTTT

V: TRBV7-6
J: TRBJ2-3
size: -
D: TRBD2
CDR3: CASSRGLAGSYTDTQYF
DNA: TGTGCCAGCAGCCGGGGACTAGCGGGGTCCTACACAGATACGCAGTATTTT

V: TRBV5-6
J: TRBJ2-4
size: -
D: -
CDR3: CASSLRSLPGLGNIQYF
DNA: TGTGCCAGCAGCTTGCGATCATTACCGGGACTGGGAAACATTCAGTACTTC

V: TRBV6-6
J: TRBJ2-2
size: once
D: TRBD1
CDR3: CASGTLQGAPGELFF
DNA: TGTGCCAGCGGCACCCTACAGGGGGCCCCCGGGGAGCTGTTTTTT

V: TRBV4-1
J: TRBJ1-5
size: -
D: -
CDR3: CASSQGWGGSQPQHF
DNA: TGCGCCAGCAGCCAAGGTTGGGGGGGCAGTCAGCCCCAGCATTTT

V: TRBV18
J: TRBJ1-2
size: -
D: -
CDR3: CASSPNHLGEYGYTF
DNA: TGTGCCAGCTCACCAAATCATCTCGGAGAATATGGCTACACCTTC

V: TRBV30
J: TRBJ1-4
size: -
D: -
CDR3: CAWSEDSQNEKLFF
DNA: TGTGCCTGGAGTGAGGACAGCCAAAATGAAAAACTGTTTTTT

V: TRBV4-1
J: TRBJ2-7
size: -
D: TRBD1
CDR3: CASSHDRERYEQYF
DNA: TGCGCCAGCAGCCATGACAGGGAACGTTACGAGCAGTACTTC

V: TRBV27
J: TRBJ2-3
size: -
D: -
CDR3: CASRLGLPSSTDTQYF
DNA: TGTGCCAGCCGCCTGGGGCTGCCCTCGAGCACAGATACGCAGTATTTT

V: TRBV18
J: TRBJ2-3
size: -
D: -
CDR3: CASSGGATDTQYF
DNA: TGTGCCAGCTCAGGGGGGGCGACAGATACGCAGTATTTT

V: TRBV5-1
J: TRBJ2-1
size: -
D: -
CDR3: CASSLDLNGNEQFF
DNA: TGCGCCAGCAGCTTGGACCTAAACGGGAATGAGCAGTTCTTC

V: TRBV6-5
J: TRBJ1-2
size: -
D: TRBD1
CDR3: CASTRSGTGGDHTF
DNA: TGTGCCAGCACCAGATCCGGGACAGGGGGCGATCACACCTTC

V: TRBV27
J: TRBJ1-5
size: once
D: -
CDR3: CASSFQGPNQPQHF
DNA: TGTGCCAGCAGTTTCCAGGGGCCGAATCAGCCCCAGCATTTT

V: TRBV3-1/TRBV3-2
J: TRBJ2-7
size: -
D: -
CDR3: CASSQRGTYEQYF
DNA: TGTGCCAGCAGCCAACGCGGTACTTACGAGCAGTACTTC

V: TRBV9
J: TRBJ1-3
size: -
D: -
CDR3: CASSVANRGNTIYF
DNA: TGTGCCAGCAGCGTAGCTAACAGGGGAAACACCATATATTTT

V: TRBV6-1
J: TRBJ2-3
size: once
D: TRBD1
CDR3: CASIDRVSDTQYF
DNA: TGTGCCAGCATCGACAGGGTGTCAGATACGCAGTATTTT

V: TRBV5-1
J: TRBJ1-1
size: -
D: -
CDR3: CASSPTGLMNTEAFF
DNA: TGCGCCAGCAGCCCCACCGGACTGATGAACACTGAAGCTTTCTTT

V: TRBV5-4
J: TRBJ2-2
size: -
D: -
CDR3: CASSSPVRGNTGELFF
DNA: TGTGCCAGCAGCTCGCCAGTCAGGGGGAACACCGGGGAGCTGTTTTTT

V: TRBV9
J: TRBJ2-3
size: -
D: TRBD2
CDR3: CASSPRGVSSGTQYF
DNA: TGTGCCAGCAGCCCCCGGGGGGTGAGTTCGGGTACGCAGTATTTT

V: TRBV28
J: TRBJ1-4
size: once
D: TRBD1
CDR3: CAARDRGEKLFF
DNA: TGTGCCGCTCGGGACAGGGGTGAAAAACTGTTTTTT

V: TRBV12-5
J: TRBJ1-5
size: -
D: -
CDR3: CASGLEAGSQPQHF
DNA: TGTGCTAGTGGTTTGGAAGCGGGGAGTCAGCCCCAGCATTTT

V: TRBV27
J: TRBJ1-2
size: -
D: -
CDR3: CASSLLQGHYGYTF
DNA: TGTGCCAGCAGTTTATTGCAGGGCCACTATGGCTACACCTTC

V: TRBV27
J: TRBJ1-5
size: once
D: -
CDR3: CASSSRQVSNQPQHF
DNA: TGTGCCAGCAGTTCCCGACAGGTTAGCAATCAGCCCCAGCATTTT

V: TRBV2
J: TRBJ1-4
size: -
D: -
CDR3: CASSGHATPVEKLFF
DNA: TGTGCCAGCAGTGGCCACGCAACCCCGGTAGAAAAACTGTTTTTT

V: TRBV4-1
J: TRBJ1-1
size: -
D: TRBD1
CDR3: CASSQDGPGGLNTEAFF
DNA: TGCGCCAGCAGCCAAGATGGGCCAGGGGGACTGAACACTGAAGCTTTCTTT

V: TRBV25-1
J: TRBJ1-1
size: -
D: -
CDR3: CASSSQGIGTEAFF
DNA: TGTGCCAGCAGCTCGCAGGGGATCGGCACTGAAGCTTTCTTT

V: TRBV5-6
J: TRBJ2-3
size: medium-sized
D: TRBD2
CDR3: CASSLRLAGGGDTQYF
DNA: TGTGCCAGCAGCTTGCGACTAGCGGGGGGAGGAGATACGCAGTATTTT

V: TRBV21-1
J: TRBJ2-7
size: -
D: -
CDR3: CASSKSGGLETYEQYF
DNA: TGTGCCAGCAGCAAATCGGGGGGACTAGAAACCTACGAGCAGTACTTC

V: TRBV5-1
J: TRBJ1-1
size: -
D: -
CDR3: CASSLAGNTEAFF
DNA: TGCGCCAGCAGCTTGGCCGGGAACACTGAAGCTTTCTTT

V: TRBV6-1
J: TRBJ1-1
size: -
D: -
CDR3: CASSEQALRDTEAFF
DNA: TGTGCCAGCAGTGAACAGGCTCTGAGGGACACTGAAGCTTTCTTT

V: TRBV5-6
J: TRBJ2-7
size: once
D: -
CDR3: CASSYGLAAEQYF
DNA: TGTGCCAGCAGCTACGGACTCGCCGCCGAGCAGTACTTC